One and the same sample provided the 5 T cell receptor beta chains below, sequenced in a study of T-cell reconstitution after alpha-beta-depleted transplantation in children. Preparing the TCRbeta library involved the use of unique molecular identifiers. MiXCR, run by TCRdb on the PCR reads, gives a single entry per CDR3 protein. The sample lists 200,000 to 250,000 distinct CDR3 sequences; 8% to 10% were seen once. The sample consisted of PBMCs from the stem cell graft donor, taken from the stem cell graft. The receptors stem from a human donor who donated a stem cell graft to a child with acute lymphoblastic leukemia.

This clonotype was detected a few times. The rearrangement uses TRBV7-9 and TRBJ2-1; D unclear. The CDR3 length is 15 residues. CDR1 and CDR2 from the germline V gene are SEHNR and FQNEAQ (reference sequence). Trimming cost V 5 bases and J 4 bases, with 15 bases left between them. CDR3 sequence: CASSPDLGSYNEQFF. The CDR3 nucleotides are TGTGCCAGCAGCCCAGATTTGGGTAGTTACAATGAGCAGTTCTTC.

This clonotype has at least ten counts. The J gene is TRBJ2-7, the V gene TRBV27; D is undetermined. V was trimmed by 10 bases and J by 1 base, leaving 11 bases between them. The CDR3 covers 12 residues. Per the germline V gene, CDR1 is MNHEY and CDR2 is SMNVEV (reference sequence). The CDR3 spells CAIRTPSYEQYF. The DNA for the CDR3 is TGTGCCATCCGAACCCCTTCCTACGAGCAGTACTTC.

There are many counts of this clonotype. The V and J genes are TRBV20-1 and TRBJ1-6; D is ambiguous. The CDR3 is 13 amino acids. V lost 0 bases and J lost 9, with 9 bases in between. Germline lookup yields CDR1 DFQATT and CDR2 SNEGSKA (reference sequence). The CDR3 is CSARDEGFSPLHF. CDR3 coding DNA: TGCAGTGCTAGAGATGAGGGATTTTCACCCCTCCACTTT.

This clonotype turned up a few times. V usage is TRBV10-3 and J usage is TRBJ1-6; D is uncertain. Trimming pared 4 bases from V and 9 bases from J, leaving 13 bases between. CDR3 length: 14 amino acids. Germline V lookup: CDR1 ENHRY, CDR2 SYGVKD. The CDR3 coding sequence is TGTGCCATCAGTGCAGAGGATCTGGGTTCACCCCTCCACTTT. Translating gives CAISAEDLGSPLHF.

This chain uses TRBV10-3 with TRBJ1-6, with TRBD1 as a possible D gene (5 bases). Trimming took off 3 bases at V and 5 bases at J, with 17 bases between the two ends. The CDR3 sequence is 17 residues long. Per the germline V gene, CDR1 is ENHRY and CDR2 is SYGVKD. This CDR3 reads CAISDQFAAGNNSPLHF. In nucleotides, the CDR3 is TGTGCCATCAGTGATCAGTTTGCGGCAGGGAATAATTCACCCCTCCACTTT.